This T cell receptor beta chain is from a study of blood T cell repertoires in COVID-19. Per the authors' pipeline: The assay estimated nucleated cells by amplifying reference gene primers. TCRdb's table, derived via immunoSEQ multiplex PCR, lists solely in-frame clones and lacks some. The DNA gave D and trimming, while V, J and clone size come from that table. The sample yields approximately 90,000 clones, roughly 87% seen once. The germline V gene encodes CDR1 SGHNT and CDR2 YYREEE (reference sequence). CDR3 length: 14 residues. Trimming cost V 0 bases and J 3 bases, with 7 bases left between them. V and J are TRBV5-4 and TRBJ1-3; D gene uncertain. The sequence was collected from a man aged 50 or older with acute or convalescent COVID-19. The sample taken for sequencing was peripheral blood. In DNA form, the CDR3 reads TGTGCCAGCAGCTTGGCTGGCCTTGGAAACACCATATATTTT. Amino acid sequence: CASSLAGLGNTIYF.